A selection of T cell receptor beta chains follows, all from one sample in a study of early T cells in non-severe SARS-CoV-2 infection. MiXCR was run by TCRdb on the 5' RACE reads, yielding one entry per CDR3 protein. The sample consists of tens of thousands of distinct CDR3 sequences, about 4.5% of them appearing once. The sequenced sample was whole blood, obtained at baseline. The origin of the receptors is an adult who was a healthcare worker with PCR-confirmed SARS-CoV-2 infection or an uninfected control (not recorded which). The CDR3 runs from the conserved cysteine through the conserved F or W. The D gene is left open where the match is weak. Clone sizes are given selectively: once, few, many, or a class where the clone is expanded.

d_call j_call clone_size v_call cdr3_aa cdr3_nt
. TRBJ1-3 many TRBV6-5 CASSYSQALSENTIYF TGTGCCAGCAGTTACTCGCAAGCCCTCTCTGAAAACACCATATATTTT
. TRBJ2-1 many TRBV7-2 CASSFYSNEQFF TGTGCCAGCAGCTTTTATAGCAATGAGCAGTTCTTC
. TRBJ2-3 few TRBV7-2 CASSLWGGSTDTQYF TGTGCCAGCAGCTTGTGGGGGGGCAGCACAGATACGCAGTATTTT
. TRBJ2-5 few TRBV11-2 CASSLGSSAQGETQYF TGTGCCAGCAGCTTAGGGTCATCCGCCCAGGGAGAGACCCAGTACTTC
TRBD1 TRBJ1-4 many TRBV3-1 CATSGTANEKLFF TGTGCCACCTCTGGGACAGCTAATGAAAAACTGTTTTTT
TRBD1 TRBJ1-2 many TRBV24-1 CATWTGDYGYTF TGTGCCACTTGGACAGGCGATTATGGCTACACCTTC
. TRBJ2-7 many TRBV13 CASSPIGGPYEQYF TGTGCCAGCAGCCCCATTGGTGGGCCCTACGAGCAGTACTTC
TRBD1 TRBJ2-2 many TRBV6-2/TRBV6-3 CASSSGQGETGELFF TGTGCCAGCAGTTCGGGACAGGGGGAAACCGGGGAGCTGTTTTTT
. TRBJ2-1 many TRBV11-2 CASRTTHLTRLFGDEQFF TGTGCCAGCAGAACGACCCATTTGACTAGACTGTTTGGGGATGAGCAGTTCTTC
. TRBJ2-1 . TRBV7-8 CASSYGGGATYNEQFF TGTGCCAGCAGCTACGGAGGGGGGGCTACCTACAATGAGCAGTTCTTC
. TRBJ2-7 few TRBV20-1 CSAARPGVTGEGEVVHEQYF TGCAGTGCTGCCCGTCCCGGCGTGACGGGGGAGGGGGAGGTCGTCCACGAGCAGTACTTC
TRBD1 TRBJ2-7 many TRBV19 CASSMQGVRHEQYF TGTGCCAGTAGTATGCAGGGGGTCCGCCACGAGCAGTACTTC
TRBD2 TRBJ2-7 few TRBV7-9 CASSRSGSSYEQYF TGTGCCAGCAGCCGTAGCGGGAGCTCCTACGAGCAGTACTTC
TRBD1 TRBJ2-5 many TRBV6-6 CASGTGPETQYF TGTGCCAGCGGGACAGGGCCAGAGACCCAGTACTTC
TRBD1 TRBJ2-3 many TRBV11-3 CASSSIRTGLSF TGTGCCAGCAGCTCGATCCGGACAGGGCTTTCATTT
. TRBJ2-1 . TRBV7-9 CASSLSVEWANEQFF TGTGCCAGCAGCTTAAGTGTAGAGTGGGCCAATGAGCAGTTCTTC
. TRBJ2-1 many TRBV9 CASSVTGQRIEANEQFF TGTGCCAGCAGTGTGACGGGGCAACGAATCGAAGCCAATGAGCAGTTCTTC
TRBD2 TRBJ2-1 many TRBV5-4 CASSLGTSALYNEQFF TGTGCCAGCAGCTTGGGAACTAGCGCCCTCTACAATGAGCAGTTCTTC
TRBD2 TRBJ2-5 many TRBV7-9 CASSIRDYPPETQYF TGTGCCAGCAGCATCCGGGACTATCCACCAGAGACCCAGTACTTC
. TRBJ1-2 many TRBV28 CASSLSVTNYGYTF TGTGCCAGCAGTTTAAGCGTGACTAACTATGGCTACACCTTC
. TRBJ1-2 many TRBV5-1 CASSVQGDGYTF TGCGCCAGCAGCGTACAGGGAGATGGCTACACCTTC
. TRBJ2-1 many TRBV28 CASSSGAVSYNEQFF TGTGCCAGCAGCTCGGGAGCGGTCTCCTACAATGAGCAGTTCTTC
. TRBJ2-5 few TRBV19 CASSPGGGETQYF TGTGCCAGTAGTCCCGGTGGAGGAGAGACCCAGTACTTC
. TRBJ2-7 many TRBV11-2 CASTRPGLSSYEQYF TGTGCCAGCACCAGACCGGGACTGAGCTCCTACGAGCAGTACTTC